This entry is about one T cell receptor beta chain. The target antigen is unknown. The sample originates from a study of graft-versus-host responses after intestinal transplantation. General study findings and limits: Peak levels of circulating GvH clones tracked with early post-transplant HvG declines.

This CDR3 has 21 amino acids. The V gene end was trimmed by 7 bases and the J gene end by 0 bases; junction bases not matched to a gene: 17. Germline V gives CDR1 SGHRS, CDR2 YFSETQ. The protocol was immunoSEQ multiplex PCR, while the TCRdb copy is restricted to in-frame clones and leaves out a portion. The top ten hold 0.65% to 0.85% of the sample, which has 84,000 or so clones, 80% to 85% seen once. The TCR sequence derives from a human donor who received an intestinal transplant. The sample consisted of unstimulated CD4+ T cells sorted from spleen or lymph node cells, taken before intestinal transplant. This chain uses TRBV5-1 with TRBJ2-1; the match to TRBD2 covers 15 bases. This CDR3 is CASPTPPGLAGGWGSYNEQFF. The CDR3 DNA reads TGCGCCAGCCCGACACCCCCGGGACTAGCGGGAGGATGGGGCTCCTACAATGAGCAGTTCTTC. The full variable domain, rest sourced from reference TRBV5-1 and TRBJ2-1, is KAGVTQTPRYLIKTRGQQVTLSCSPISGHRSVSWYQQTPGQGLQFLFEYFSETQRNKGNFPGRFSGRQFSNSRSEMNVSTLELGDSALYLCASPTPPGLAGGWGSYNEQFFGPGTRLTVL.